These T cell receptor beta chains were read from a single sample in a study of blood T cell repertoires in COVID-19. Using immunoSEQ multiplex PCR, the repertoire was profiled, and TCRdb retains in-frame clones only, with some absent. The sample lists approximately 500,000 clones, about 89% occurring once. The sequencing sample was made of peripheral blood. All receptors derive from a woman between 45 and 60 years old with COVID-19, enrolled during active disease. CDR3s include the opening cysteine and the closing phenylalanine or tryptophan.

>TRBJ2-2|TRBV19
CASSKGLYSGELFF
>TRBJ2-7|TRBV23-1
CASSHLGWDRGYEQYF
>TRBJ1-5|TRBV19
CASSTNPPSRATDSNQPQHF
>TRBJ1-6|TRBV6-5
CASSPGQGGSLHF
>TRBJ1-1|TRBV7-8
CASSPRYTEAFF
>TRBJ1-4|TRBV4-1
CASRISRAGEKLFF
>TRBJ1-1|TRBV9
CASSVEPGTQNTEAFF
>TRBJ2-1|TRBV10-3
CAISEGLAGRSSYNEQFF
>TRBJ1-4|TRBV6-5
CASSIQGSNEKLFF
>TRBJ2-3|TRBV27
CASSLMGLAGDWADTQYF
>TRBJ1-2|TRBV5-4
CASSPGGTGNYGYTF
>TRBJ1-4|TRBV5-6
CASSLQGRWNEKLFF
>TRBJ2-1|TRBV12-3/TRBV12-4
CASSGLRDNEQFF
>TRBJ1-5|TRBV6-6
CASRDRTGVTPQHF
>TRBJ2-2|TRBV28
CASTPPGLARAGELFF
>TRBJ2-3|TRBV6-5
CASSNQAHTADTQYF
>TRBJ1-1|TRBV24-1
CATSDPGQGFGAFF
>TRBJ2-4|TRBV28
CASTARGGQSKNIQYF
>TRBJ1-2|TRBV7-2
CASSPNHGYGYTF
>TRBJ2-1|TRBV28
CASSSSPPGTHEQFF
>TRBJ2-2|TRBV3-1/TRBV3-2
CASSLFGRTNTGELFF
>TRBJ2-1|TRBV30
CAWSVGGGIGNEQFF
>TRBJ2-2|TRBV5-1
CASSLGTVNTGELFF
>TRBJ1-3|TRBV9
CASSVDRNGNTIYF
>TRBJ2-2|TRBV7-9
CASSLARLAGVANTGELFF
>TRBJ1-5|TRBV19
CASSIPRTNQPQHF
>TRBJ1-2|TRBV28
CASSGTGKVSGYTF
>TRBJ1-1|TRBV19
CASSIDLETEAFF
>TRBJ2-3|TRBV7-6
CASSLTSGGLRTDTQYF
>TRBJ2-7|TRBV5-1
CASSFWTGNEQYF
>TRBJ1-4|TRBV3-1/TRBV3-2
CASSQMGTGGEKLFF
>TRBJ1-3|TRBV7-9
CASSLGGTGSGNTIYF
>TRBJ2-3|TRBV28
CASSLLGGRTDTQYF
>TRBJ2-1|TRBV5-1
CASSLGPGGVSEQFF
>TRBJ2-3|TRBV9
CASSATGTGRTDTQYF
>TRBJ1-2|TRBV2
CASRAMRHGYTF
>TRBJ1-1|TRBV7-7
CASSFGQGTPAFF
>TRBJ2-3|TRBV29-1
CSVLGMSSGGASTDTQYF
>TRBJ1-1|TRBV6-5
CASRVDRGGTEAFF
>TRBJ2-3|TRBV24-1
CATSGRGTDTQYF
>TRBJ2-3|TRBV3-1/TRBV3-2
CASSIRLAGEGDTQYF
>TRBJ1-2|TRBV19
CASSPRPGQGARGYTF
>TRBJ2-7|TRBV12-1
CARIPSDEQYF
>TRBJ2-6|TRBV10-1
CASSDDRAGANVLTF
>TRBJ1-1|TRBV27
CASRTWGRSNTEAFF
>TRBJ1-2|TRBV13
CATQGQGYGYTF
>TRBJ2-7|TRBV2
CASSDMASSAYEQYF
>TRBJ1-4|TRBV12-5
CASGRDGATNEKLFF
>TRBJ2-3|TRBV5-1
CARSSTDTQYF
>TRBJ1-2|TRBV6-6
CASSKLSGPNYGYTF
>TRBJ1-3|TRBV12-3/TRBV12-4
CASRQGSGNTIYF
>TRBJ2-7|TRBV24-1
CATSDSAQFEQYF
>TRBJ2-7|TRBV6-2/TRBV6-3
CASSPRRTGPTSYEQYF
>TRBJ1-5|TRBV28
CASLTSRDRERVGNQPQHF
>TRBJ1-1|TRBV30
CAWRWAEGTEAFF
>TRBJ2-7|TRBV5-4
CASRLTSGSPGEQYF
>TRBJ2-3|TRBV18
CASSPPVAGATDTQYF
>TRBJ1-6|TRBV4-1
CASSQDLVDRRNSPLHF
>TRBJ1-1|TRBV29-1
CSGGQGLNTEAFF
>TRBJ1-5|TRBV2
CAGGRSSNQPQHF